One sample yielded the 23 T cell receptor beta chains listed below, sequenced in a study of PD-L1 blockade in urothelial cancer. Time point reported: peripheral blood 6 weeks after treatment start. Data came from immunoSEQ multiplex PCR; TCRdb stores just in-frame clones and leaves some out. The table shows about 120,000 clones, with approximately 89% occurring only once. The source material was PBMCs, sampled around atezolizumab (anti-PD-L1) treatment. The receptors stem from a man between 60 and 75 years old with urothelial cancer.

The gene calls are TRBV6-1 and TRBJ1-5; 7 nucleotides agree with TRBD1. V trimming: 6 bases; J trimming: 4 bases; junction bases outside the gene matches: 6. Germline CDR1 and CDR2: MNHNS and SASEGT. This CDR3 has 14 residues. The CDR3 region has the DNA TGTGCCAGCAGCCAGACAGGGTGGAATCAGCCCCAGCATTTT. It specifies CASSQTGWNQPQHF.

This clone occurred once. The V gene is TRBV30, the J gene TRBJ1-3; D call uncertain. The CDR3 is 13 amino acids. In germline, CDR1 is GTSNPN, CDR2 SVGIG (reference sequence). The V gene lost 8 bases and the J gene lost 4 bases, with 15 bases spanning the gap. The DNA for the CDR3 is TGTGCCCTGGAGCAGGCGGGCGGAAACACCATATATTTT. It encodes CALEQAGGNTIYF.

The chain uses TRBV2 and TRBJ2-2; weak D call: TRBD1 (5 bases). Germline lookup yields CDR1 SNHLY and CDR2 FYNNEI. Trimming removed 6 bases at V and 3 bases at J, with 8 bases between. The CDR3 length is 13 residues. CDR3: CASSPGYTGELFF. The CDR3 DNA follows: TGTGCCAGCAGCCCAGGGTACACCGGGGAGCTGTTTTTT.

The gene calls are TRBV7-9 and TRBJ1-1, with TRBD1 matching 8 bases. CDR3 length: 15 residues. Trimming removed 1 base from V and 4 bases from J; junction bases left unmatched: 5. Germline V gives CDR1 SEHNR, CDR2 FQNEAQ (reference sequence). CDR3 sequence (DNA): TGTGCCAGCAGCTTAGAGGGGACAGGCACCACTGAAGCTTTCTTT. This codes for CASSLEGTGTTEAFF.

The DNA for the CDR3 is TGCAGCGAAGGGACAGGGGGCACGCAGTATTTT. It yields the protein CSEGTGGTQYF. The rearrangement uses TRBV29-1 and TRBJ2-3; 12 bases agree with TRBD1. The V segment lost 7 bases and the J segment 9 bases; nucleotides outside the gene matches: 2. Per germline, CDR1 SQVTM and CDR2 ANQGSEA. The CDR3 runs 11 residues.

The chain couples TRBV10-2 to TRBJ1-1, with D unclear. Germline V gene data show CDR1 as WSHSY and CDR2 as SAAADI. The CDR3 totals 13 residues. V lost 3 bases, J lost 1 base, and 6 bases lay in between. CDR3 nucleotides: TGCGCCAGCAGTGATAACAGGAACACTGAAGCTTTCTTT. Translated: CASSDNRNTEAFF.

The gene calls are TRBV6-5 and TRBJ1-2; TRBD1 might be the D (5 bases). The germline gives CDR1 MNHEY, CDR2 SVGAGI. V dropped 3 bases and J dropped 7 bases, with 18 bases sitting between them. This CDR3 contains 15 residues. The CDR3 region has the DNA TGTGCCAGCAGTTATCCCCGCGAAGGGGCGCGTGGCTACACCTTC. Amino acid sequence: CASSYPREGARGYTF.

The V call is TRBV5-6, the J call TRBJ2-3, with 12 bases lining up with TRBD2. V gave up 1 base and J gave up 2 bases; unmatched junction bases: 2. Germline V gene data show CDR1 as SGHDT and CDR2 as YYEEEE. The CDR3 contains 16 residues. CDR3: CASSLTSGGHTDTQYF. DNA for the CDR3: TGTGCCAGCAGCTTGACTAGCGGGGGGCACACAGATACGCAGTATTTT.

This sequence joins TRBV4-2 and TRBJ2-7; 7 bases fit TRBD2. J lost 6 bases, V lost 1 base, and 6 bases had no gene match. Germline V gives CDR1 LGHNA, CDR2 YNFKEQ. The CDR3 length is 14 residues. In DNA, the CDR3 is TGTGCCAGCAGCCAAGGCGGGAGAGCGGGCGAGCAGTACTTC. Its translation: CASSQGGRAGEQYF.

The chain is built from TRBV9 and TRBJ2-7, with D possibly being TRBD1 (6 bases). Germline CDR1 SGDLS, CDR2 YYNGEE. This CDR3 comprises 16 residues. Trimming pared 0 bases from V and 0 bases from J, leaving 13 bases between. This chain's CDR3 is CASSVGPGENSYEQYF. As DNA, the CDR3 is TGTGCCAGCAGCGTAGGGCCAGGGGAGAACTCCTACGAGCAGTACTTC.

The chain links TRBV9 to TRBJ1-4, with TRBD1 as a possible D gene (5 bases). With 1 base removed from V and 0 bases from J, the gap between germline ends came to 10 bases. Germline assignment: CDR1 SGDLS and CDR2 YYNGEE. There are 16 residues in the CDR3. The CDR3 DNA follows: TGTGCCAGCAGCGTACGGGGGATAACAACTAATGAAAAACTGTTTTTT. Translated: CASSVRGITTNEKLFF.

This sequence joins TRBV4-1 and TRBJ2-5; D may be TRBD1 (5 bases). The CDR3 has 14 amino acids. CDR1 MGHRA and CDR2 YSYEKL come from the germline V gene. V gave up 1 base and J gave up 4 bases, with 10 bases separating them. CDR3 residues: CASSQGRAPETQYF. In DNA form, the CDR3 reads TGCGCCAGCAGCCAAGGCAGGGCCCCAGAGACCCAGTACTTC.

The V call is TRBV7-9, the J call TRBJ2-5, with D perhaps matching TRBD2 (5 bases). This CDR3 comprises 14 residues. The germline V and J ends were trimmed by 5 bases and 2 bases, with 12 bases remaining between them. CDR1 is SEHNR and CDR2 is FQNEAQ in the germline V gene (reference sequence). The CDR3: CASSIGAEQETQYF. The CDR3 region has the DNA TGTGCCAGCAGCATAGGAGCGGAGCAAGAGACCCAGTACTTC.

The genes are TRBV7-6 and TRBJ2-7; D is uncertain. Per the germline V gene, CDR1 is SGHVS and CDR2 is FNYEAQ. This CDR3 comprises 12 residues. Trimming pared 1 base from V and 9 bases from J, leaving 10 bases between. The CDR3 coding sequence is TGTGCCAGCAGCTTAGATTCGGAGATGCAGTACTTC. It codes for CASSLDSEMQYF.

The rearrangement joins TRBV28 to TRBJ2-2; D not certain. Germline CDR1 and CDR2: MDHEN and SYDVKM. With 4 bases removed from V and 3 bases from J, the gap between germline ends came to 15 bases. CDR3 length: 16 amino acids. CDR3 DNA sequence: TGTGCCAGCAGTTCCGGGTCGGTAGGTCACACCGGGGAGCTGTTTTTT. Translating it yields CASSSGSVGHTGELFF.

The V and J genes are TRBV7-2 and TRBJ2-5; possible D gene TRBD1, 6 bases. Trimming removed 3 bases at V and 5 bases at J, with 13 bases between. Germline V lookup: CDR1 SGHTA, CDR2 FQGNSA. The CDR3 sequence is 14 residues long. The CDR3 region is CASSFYGTRETQYF. The DNA for the CDR3 is TGTGCCAGCAGCTTCTACGGGACACGTGAGACCCAGTACTTC.

J is TRBJ2-7 and V is TRBV27; 7 bases align to TRBD2. V trimming: 3 bases; J trimming: 0 bases; junction bases outside the gene matches: 5. From germline, CDR1 is MNHEY and CDR2 SMNVEV (reference sequence). The CDR3 has 15 amino acids. The CDR3 DNA is TGTGCCAGCAGTTTCTTAGCGGGTGGCTCCTACGAGCAGTACTTC. As protein: CASSFLAGGSYEQYF.

V usage is TRBV7-2 and J usage is TRBJ1-4, with 12 bases fitting TRBD1. The CDR3 sequence is 16 residues long. V shed 2 bases and J 7 bases; nucleotides not matched to a gene: 5. From germline, CDR1 is SGHTA and CDR2 FQGNSA. The CDR3 region has the DNA TGTGCCAGCAGCTTACGGGACAGGGGGCTAAGTGAAAAACTGTTTTTT. Protein product: CASSLRDRGLSEKLFF. The complete variable domain, with remaining parts taken from reference TRBV7-2 and TRBJ1-4, reads GAGVSQSPSNKVTEKGKDVELRCDPISGHTALYWYRQSLGQGLEFLIYFQGNSAPDKSGLPSDRFSAERTGGSVSTLTIQRTQQEDSAVYLCASSLRDRGLSEKLFFGSGTQLSVL.

Regarding this clone: An end of the junction does not agree with germline; a read error may underlie this. The chain couples TRBV7-8 to TRBJ2-7; TRBD2 matches 16 bases. CDR1 and CDR2 from the germline V gene are SGHVS and FQNEAQ. This CDR3 has 14 amino acids. The CDR3 DNA reads TGTGCCAGCAGCTTCCGGACGGGACTAGCGGGGGGGGTTTTC. As protein: CASSFRTGLAGGVF.

The CDR3 bases are TGTGCCAGCACCGTACTAGCGGGGGGCCAAGAGACCCAGTACTTC. Its protein is CASTVLAGGQETQYF. The V call is TRBV7-2, the J call TRBJ2-5, with 12 bases lining up with TRBD2. V shed 7 bases and J 1 base; nucleotides not matched to a gene: 4. CDR3 size: 15 residues. Germline CDR1 and CDR2: SGHTA and FQGNSA.

The genes are TRBV19 and TRBJ2-2; the match to TRBD2 covers 9 bases. CDR1 is LNHDA, CDR2 SQIVND, per germline (reference sequence). The CDR3 is 17 residues long. With V trimmed by 2 bases and J by 1 base, 5 bases remained unmatched. This chain's CDR3 is CASSISARGGNTGELFF. The CDR3 region has the DNA TGTGCCAGTAGTATAAGTGCGCGGGGGGGGAACACCGGGGAGCTGTTTTTT. The full variable domain, in which reference TRBV19 and TRBJ2-2 provide the parts outside the CDR3, is DGGITQSPKYLFRKEGQNVTLSCEQNLNHDAMYWYRQDPGQGLRLIYYSQIVNDFQKGDIAEGYSVSREKKESFPLTVTSAQKNPTAFYLCASSISARGGNTGELFFGEGSRLTVL.

The chain recombines TRBV5-5 with TRBJ1-1; 7 bases line up with TRBD1. V was pared by 5 bases and J by 5 bases, with 21 bases of the junction left unmatched. The CDR3 has 18 residues. Germline V lookup: CDR1 SGHKS, CDR2 YYEKEE (reference sequence). This chain's CDR3 is CASRYANPMRGRETEAFF. CDR3 in DNA: TGTGCCAGCAGGTACGCCAACCCAATGAGGGGGCGTGAGACTGAAGCTTTCTTT. Together with reference TRBV5-5 and TRBJ1-1, the CDR3 gives the full variable domain: DAGVTQSPTHLIKTRGQQVTLRCSPISGHKSVSWYQQVLGQGPQFIFQYYEKEERGRGNFPDRFSARQFPNYSSELNVNALLLGDSALYLCASRYANPMRGRETEAFFGQGTRLTVV.

V usage is TRBV19 and J usage is TRBJ2-7; no clear D gene. Trimming took off 3 bases at V and 0 bases at J, with 9 bases between the two ends. The CDR3 has 14 amino acids. CDR1 and CDR2 from the germline V gene are LNHDA and SQIVND (reference sequence). The CDR3 region is CASSIGQSSYEQYF. In DNA form, the CDR3 reads TGTGCCAGTAGTATTGGGCAGAGCTCCTACGAGCAGTACTTC.